The 11 T cell receptor beta chains below come from one sample, sequenced in a study of cytomegalovirus exposure and HLA in healthy donors. With 60 Vbeta and 13 Jbeta primers, the PCR was carried out. The table came from immunoSEQ multiplex PCR; TCRdb's copy has only in-frame clones and leaves some out. The sample yields 150,000 or so clones, 60% to 85% seen once. Material for sequencing was PBMCs. The receptors were gathered from a man aged 40-55 years in good health and CMV-seropositive.

This clone was detected a few times. The rearrangement links TRBV7-6 to TRBJ2-7; 10 bases fit TRBD2. Trimming removed 5 bases from V and 5 bases from J; junction bases left unmatched: 9. This CDR3 is built from 15 residues. Germline V gene data show CDR1 as SGHVS and CDR2 as FNYEAQ. This chain's CDR3 is CASSPIAGGGDEQYF. The CDR3 region has the DNA TGTGCCAGCAGCCCGATAGCGGGAGGCGGGGACGAGCAGTACTTC.

The chain recombines TRBV18 with TRBJ2-5, with no clear D. CDR1 KGHSH and CDR2 LQKENI come from the germline V gene. V was clipped by 1 base and J by 0 bases, with 3 bases between them. The CDR3 is made up of 13 amino acids. The CDR3 nucleotides are TGTGCCAGCTCACCACGTAACCAAGAGACCCAGTACTTC. Translated, it gives CASSPRNQETQYF.

V and J are TRBV5-1 and TRBJ2-3; 7 bases fit TRBD2. CDR3 size: 15 residues. The germline gives CDR1 SGHRS, CDR2 YFSETQ. V lost 1 base to trimming and J lost 6 bases; unmatched junction nucleotides: 8. In nucleotides, the CDR3 is TGCGCCAGCAGCTTGCGAGCCAGCGGGGAGGATACGCAGTATTTT. As protein: CASSLRASGEDTQYF.

The sample holds one count of this clone. The rearrangement links TRBV18 to TRBJ2-2; no firm D call. V lost 1 base to trimming and J lost 5 bases, with 11 bases between them. Germline assignment: CDR1 KGHSH and CDR2 LQKENI. The length of the CDR3 is 15 residues. CDR3 residues: CASSPRSPSTGELFF. CDR3 nucleotide sequence: TGTGCCAGCTCACCACGGAGTCCCTCGACCGGGGAGCTGTTTTTT.

This clone showed up just a few times. The J gene is TRBJ2-1, the V gene TRBV15; possible D gene TRBD1, 6 bases. Germline V gene lookup returns CDR1 LNHNV and CDR2 YYDKDF (reference sequence). This CDR3 has 14 residues. The V gene lost 0 bases and the J gene lost 7 bases, with 10 bases spanning the gap. The CDR3 spells CATSREGAGNEQFF. The CDR3 DNA is TGTGCCACCAGCAGAGAGGGGGCCGGGAATGAGCAGTTCTTC.

The chain links TRBV29-1 to TRBJ1-2, with D possibly matching TRBD1 (5 bases). The CDR3 loop spans 13 amino acids. Between the trimmed V and J ends, which lost 6 bases and 7 bases, there was a span of 18 bases. Per the germline V gene, CDR1 is SQVTM and CDR2 is ANQGSEA. The CDR3 here is CSVSGWTSLGYTF. CDR3 coding DNA: TGCAGCGTCTCCGGCTGGACATCGCTTGGCTACACCTTC.

This clone was observed a few times. This chain uses TRBV18 with TRBJ2-3; D uncertain. With 2 bases removed from V and 1 base from J, the gap between germline ends came to 13 bases. The CDR3 consists of 16 residues. Germline CDR1 KGHSH, CDR2 LQKENI. The CDR3 coding sequence is TGTGCCAGCTCACCAATACTTCTTACCGGCACAGATACGCAGTATTTT. This codes for CASSPILLTGTDTQYF.

The table lists this clone with a few counts. The gene calls are TRBV6-5 and TRBJ2-5, with TRBD2 matching 7 bases. Germline CDR1 reads MNHEY; CDR2 reads SVGAGI. The CDR3 length is 16 residues. The V and J ends lost 0 bases and 5 bases, in that order; junction bases with no gene match: 9. DNA for the CDR3: TGTGCCAGCAGTTACTCGGTGGATGACGGGAGGGAGACCCAGTACTTC. This translates into CASSYSVDDGRETQYF.

This clone has just one count. This sequence joins TRBV6-5 and TRBJ2-7, with 7 bases that match TRBD1. The V and J ends lost 6 bases and 3 bases, in that order; junction bases with no gene match: 11. The CDR3 extends over 15 amino acids. Germline V CDR1 and CDR2: MNHEY, SVGAGI. The CDR3 DNA sequence: TGTGCCAGCAGCTCGGACAGGCCGCTACACTACGAGCAGTACTTC. This encodes CASSSDRPLHYEQYF.

This sequence joins TRBV7-9 and TRBJ2-1, with D possibly being TRBD2 (6 bases). The CDR3 runs to 13 residues. Germline V gene sequence: CDR1 SEHNR, CDR2 FQNEAQ (reference sequence). The V gene lost 10 bases and the J gene lost 2 bases, with 12 bases spanning the gap. The CDR3 protein is CATQRAPYNEQFF. The CDR3 DNA reads TGTGCCACCCAGCGGGCCCCCTACAATGAGCAGTTCTTC. The full variable domain, in which reference TRBV7-9 and TRBJ2-1 provide the parts outside the CDR3, is DTGVSQNPRHKITKRGQNVTFRCDPISEHNRLYWYRQTLGQGPEFLTYFQNEAQLEKSRLLSDRFSAERPKGSFSTLEIQRTEQGDSAMYLCATQRAPYNEQFFGPGTRLTVL.

V and J are TRBV5-1 and TRBJ1-1; TRBD1 matches 8 bases. The CDR3 has 14 amino acids. Germline lookup yields CDR1 SGHRS and CDR2 YFSETQ. Trimming at V came to 4 bases and at J to 5 bases, leaving 7 bases not matched to a gene. The CDR3 sequence: CASSTQGADTEAFF. The CDR3 DNA reads as TGCGCCAGCAGCACTCAGGGGGCCGATACTGAAGCTTTCTTT.